Included here is one TCR beta chain sequence, with context. The data were obtained in a study of blood T cell repertoires in COVID-19. Some clones are missing from TCRdb's copy, which holds only in-frame ones; the method was immunoSEQ multiplex PCR. The sample lists a few hundred thousand clones; 90% were seen once. This CDR3 region has 13 residues. With V trimmed by 5 bases and J by 7 bases, 4 bases remained unmatched. Germline CDR1 ENHRY, CDR2 SYGVKD. The V call is TRBV10-3, the J call TRBJ1-4; 7 nucleotides line up with TRBD1. Source material: peripheral blood. The sequence was obtained from a woman between 55 and 75 years old with COVID-19, enrolled during active disease. CDR3 sequence (DNA): TGTGCCATCAGTCGACAGGGTAGTGAAAAACTGTTTTTT. Its protein product is CAISRQGSEKLFF.